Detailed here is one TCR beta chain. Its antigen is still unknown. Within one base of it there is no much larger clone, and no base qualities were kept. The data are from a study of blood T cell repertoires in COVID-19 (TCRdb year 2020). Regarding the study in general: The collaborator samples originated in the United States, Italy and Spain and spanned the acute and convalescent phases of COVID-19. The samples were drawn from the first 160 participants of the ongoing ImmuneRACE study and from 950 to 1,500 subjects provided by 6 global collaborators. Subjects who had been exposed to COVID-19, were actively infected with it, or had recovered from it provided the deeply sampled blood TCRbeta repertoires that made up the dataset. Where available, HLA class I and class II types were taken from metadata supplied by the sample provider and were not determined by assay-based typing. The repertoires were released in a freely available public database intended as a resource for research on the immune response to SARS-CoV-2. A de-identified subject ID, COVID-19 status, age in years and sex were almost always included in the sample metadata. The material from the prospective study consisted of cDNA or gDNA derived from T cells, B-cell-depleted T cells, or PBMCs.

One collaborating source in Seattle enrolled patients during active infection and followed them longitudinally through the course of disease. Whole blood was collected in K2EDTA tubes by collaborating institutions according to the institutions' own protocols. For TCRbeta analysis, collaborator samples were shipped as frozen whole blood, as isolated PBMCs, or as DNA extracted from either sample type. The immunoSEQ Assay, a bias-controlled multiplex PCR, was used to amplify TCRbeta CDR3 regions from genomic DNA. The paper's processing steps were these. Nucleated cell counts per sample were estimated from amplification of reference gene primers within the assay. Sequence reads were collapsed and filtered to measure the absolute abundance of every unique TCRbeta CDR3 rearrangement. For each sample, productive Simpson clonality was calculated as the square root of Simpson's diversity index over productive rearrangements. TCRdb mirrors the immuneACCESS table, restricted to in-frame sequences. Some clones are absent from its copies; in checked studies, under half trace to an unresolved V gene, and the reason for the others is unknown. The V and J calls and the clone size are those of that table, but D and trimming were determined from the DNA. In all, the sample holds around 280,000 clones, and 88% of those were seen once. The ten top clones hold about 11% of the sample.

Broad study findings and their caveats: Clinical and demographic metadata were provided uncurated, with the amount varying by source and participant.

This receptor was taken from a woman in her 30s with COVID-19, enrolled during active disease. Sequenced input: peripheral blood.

The nucleotides read TGTGCCAGCAGCTTTAACGGGGAAAATAGCAATCAGCCCCAGCATTTT. Translated, it reads CASSFNGENSNQPQHF. In this chain, TRBV27 is recombined with TRBJ1-5, with the D gene not clear enough to name. V is clipped by 6 bases and J by 0 bases, and the sequence between their germline boundaries is 15 bases long. The CDR3 runs 16 residues from the cysteine to the phenylalanine. Of all the DNA, just the CDR3 is kept, 48 bases in frame from base 1. For CDR1 and CDR2, the germline V gene (reference sequence) lists MNHEY and SMNVEV.